Presented here are 22 T cell receptor beta chains from one specimen sequenced in a study of monozygotic twins with inflammatory bowel disease. After re-calling the 5' RACE reads, TCRdb lists one entry per CDR3 protein, DNA absent. The sample data list just over 300,000 distinct CDR3 sequences. The specimen was blood. Receptors originate from a human donor with ulcerative colitis or Crohn's disease, or a healthy co-twin of an affected twin (not recorded which).

The rearrangement uses TRBV11-2 and TRBJ2-4; there is no DNA to check the TCRdb D call of TRBD2. The germline CDR1 and CDR2 sequences are SGHAT and FQNNGV. This CDR3 region has 21 residues. CDR3 sequence: CASSSSPETSGGGLAKNIQYF.

This chain's CDR3 is CSVVTGGMSEAFF. This chain links TRBV29-1 with TRBJ1-1; as DNA is missing, the TRBD1 call by TCRdb cannot be tested. CDR3 length: 13 residues. CDR1 SQVTM and CDR2 ANQGSEA come from the germline V gene.

The gene calls are TRBV29-1 and TRBJ2-1; no DNA is available, so the TRBD1 call from TCRdb remains unchecked. Germline values: CDR1 SQVTM, CDR2 ANQGSEA. This CDR3 spans 15 amino acids. CDR3 protein: CSVTAGQPSYNEQFF.

V is TRBV5-5 and J is TRBJ2-1. This CDR3 has 14 amino acids. The V gene's germline CDR1 is SGHKS and CDR2 YYEKEE (reference sequence). CDR3 amino acids: CASSKVGSYNEQFF.

The V gene is TRBV5-1, the J gene TRBJ1-4. CDR1 and CDR2 from the germline V gene are SGHRS and YFSETQ. This CDR3 comprises 15 residues. The CDR3 spells CASSLVAGPYEKLFF.

The gene calls are TRBV5-6 and TRBJ1-1. The CDR3 totals 12 residues. Germline CDR1 is SGHDT and CDR2 is YYEEEE. The CDR3: CASSLKGTEAFF.

This chain joins TRBV6-1 and TRBJ2-3. Germline loops: CDR1 MNHNS, CDR2 SASEGT. The CDR3 is 14 residues long. The CDR3 loop is CASRPVGLADTQYF.

The chain couples TRBV6-1 to TRBJ2-3; TCRdb names TRBD1, which stays unverified in the absence of DNA. Germline loops: CDR1 MNHNS, CDR2 SASEGT. This CDR3 comprises 14 residues. The CDR3 spells CASKSRGPADTQYF.

The chain recombines TRBV7-8 with TRBJ1-4. This CDR3 region has 17 residues. CDR1 SGHVS and CDR2 FQNEAQ come from the germline V gene. The CDR3 loop reads CASSPARVIATNEKLFF.

The CDR3 sequence: CASSARTGRSEQYF. This chain uses TRBV9 with TRBJ2-7; there is no DNA to check the TCRdb D call of TRBD1. In germline, CDR1 is SGDLS, CDR2 YYNGEE. The CDR3 has 14 residues.

The genes are TRBV6-1 and TRBJ2-7; TCRdb names TRBD2, which stays unverified in the absence of DNA. Germline CDR1 is MNHNS and CDR2 is SASEGT. CDR3 length: 16 amino acids. The chain's CDR3 is CASSSSGPADSYEQYF.

The chain has TRBV20-1 and TRBJ1-2. CDR3 length: 14 residues. The V gene's germline CDR1 is DFQATT and CDR2 SNEGSKA (reference sequence). CDR3 in amino acids: CSASYRARGYGYTF.

The CDR3 loop reads CASSIGQGQGYEQYF. The chain joins TRBV6-1 to TRBJ2-7; TCRdb returns TRBD1, unconfirmable since there is no DNA. The CDR3 is 15 amino acids. Germline loops: CDR1 MNHNS, CDR2 SASEGT.

The J gene is TRBJ1-5, the V gene TRBV20-1. Germline V gene data show CDR1 as DFQATT and CDR2 as SNEGSKA (reference sequence). This CDR3 spans 13 amino acids. CDR3 protein: CSADRDSGQPQHF.

The CDR3 loop is CASSSGTGTYEQYF. This chain joins TRBV3-1 and TRBJ2-7; TCRdb calls TRBD1, which cannot be checked without DNA. There are 14 residues in the CDR3. Germline CDR1 LGHDT, CDR2 YNNKEL (reference sequence).

The V gene is TRBV19, the J gene TRBJ1-1. CDR1 and CDR2 (germline): LNHDA, SQIVND (reference sequence). The CDR3 contains 14 residues. The CDR3 loop reads CASSPRRMNTEAFF.

The chain links TRBV7-2 to TRBJ2-5; TCRdb selects TRBD2, and the lack of DNA leaves this call unchecked. This CDR3 has 14 amino acids. CDR1 and CDR2 (germline): SGHTA, FQGNSA. The CDR3 region is CASSLLAVQETQYF.

This chain connects TRBV5-4 to TRBJ1-6; TCRdb's D call, TRBD1, is unchecked because there is no DNA. From germline, CDR1 is SGHNT and CDR2 YYREEE (reference sequence). This CDR3 region has 16 residues. CDR3 sequence: CASSLEPGQANSPLHF.

The rearrangement joins TRBV2 to TRBJ2-2; TCRdb selects TRBD1, and the lack of DNA leaves this call unchecked. There are 14 residues in the CDR3. Germline V gene data show CDR1 as SNHLY and CDR2 as FYNNEI. CDR3 region: CARTRSGTTGELFF.

This chain connects TRBV7-2 to TRBJ2-2; TCRdb's D gene call, TRBD1, goes unchecked for lack of DNA. The CDR3 extends over 16 amino acids. In germline, CDR1 is SGHTA, CDR2 FQGNSA. This chain's CDR3 is CASSVSQGARGGELFF.

This rearrangement joins TRBV7-2 to TRBJ2-1. Germline loops: CDR1 SGHTA, CDR2 FQGNSA. CDR3 length: 15 amino acids. The CDR3 sequence is CASSLAAAEHNEQFF.

This chain links TRBV6-5 with TRBJ2-7; TCRdb names TRBD1, which stays unverified in the absence of DNA. Germline V gene data show CDR1 as MNHEY and CDR2 as SVGAGI. The CDR3 loop spans 15 amino acids. CDR3 protein: CASSSQTGGRYEQYF.